Given below is one T cell receptor beta chain in context. Its antigen has not been determined. Base qualities were left out, and no much larger clone turns up one base away. Libraries were prepared through the immunoSEQ multiplex PCR assay. The multiplex PCR relied on a mix of 60 forward primers for TCR Vbeta segments and 13 reverse primers for TCR Jbeta segments. Amplification of the CDR3 region of rearranged TCR beta genes was performed with a multiplex PCR assay on genomic DNA. The amplified TCR beta libraries were sequenced on the Illumina HiSeq System as 87-base-pair reads. The paper's processing steps were these. A later analysis tallied 75 million to 95 million unique TCR beta chains across the approximately 670 repertoires, and some 12 million of those chains were shared by two or more donors. A nearest-neighbor algorithm error-corrected the raw reads and collapsed the reads into unique sequences, merging closely related sequences to remove PCR and sequencing errors. To assign V, D and J gene segments, CDR3 sequences were aligned to IMGT reference sequences. For a sequence to be retained, at least a six-nucleotide match to both a V gene segment and a J gene segment was required. Rearrangements were classified as productive when the CDR3 lacked stop codons and remained in frame with V and J, and all other rearrangements were classified as non-productive. CDR3 was defined by IMGT convention, running from the second conserved V-encoded cysteine to the conserved J-encoded phenylalanine. The earlier analysis of fewer than 750 of the donors excluded sequences that lacked an unambiguous match to a single V gene segment. An earlier analysis of 587 of the donors classified V segments as functional when productive rearrangements were above 56.7% and as segregating when the standard deviation between donors was above 5%. A statistical classification framework was built to diagnose cytomegalovirus status from the catalog of TCR beta chain sequences. In a later analysis, TCR nucleotide sequences were compared against IMGT/GENE-DB human TR gene sequences so that V and J genes could be assigned. A later analysis assigned CDR3 sequences and most-parsimonious VDJ recombination scenarios with the TCRdist pipeline. A later analysis defined each TCR beta chain by its CDR3 amino acid sequence plus V-gene family, and excluded reads lacking a unique V-gene family. As a way to deal with suspected cross-contamination and a sequencing artifact, a later analysis dropped approximately 570 nucleotide sequences that were highly shared and had low generation probability. A later analysis calculated a clonal expansion index for each public chain from normalized within-repertoire ranks of inferred template counts. In a later analysis, generation probabilities were computed with a VDJ recombination model fitted to out-of-frame rearrangements, and the resulting probabilities were checked against IGoR. In a later analysis, hypergeometric tests were used to score TCR-TCR, TCR-HLA and TCR-CMV co-occurrence, with a repertoire-size bias correction applied to TCR pairs. To estimate false discovery rates, a later analysis permuted the HLA or CMV assignments 20 times. In a later analysis, co-occurring TCRs were grouped using DBSCAN, with TCRdist sequence similarity added in when clustering inside HLA-allele-positive subsets. Repertoires with fewer than 30,000 or more than 120,000 public chains, plus five repertoires with anomalous nucleotide sharing, were excluded from co-occurrence clustering. What TCRdb holds here is the immuneACCESS table cut down to in-frame rearrangements. Part of the clones is not present; checked against another copy, under half of the missing clones reflect an unresolved V gene, and the others are unexplained. That table is the source of V, J and clone size, and D and trimming were worked out from the DNA. In this sample the table shows 150,000 to 200,000 clones, approximately 80% of which occur a single time. The ten largest account for under 2% of the sample.

The cohort consisted of fewer than 700 healthy bone marrow donors. All cohort members were sampled while nominally healthy, although unrecorded immune exposures were likely present. The donor was CMV seronegative and belonged to the group of several hundred seronegative cohort members. Each donor provided a peripheral blood sample, and peripheral blood mononuclear cells were used for TCR beta sequencing. Genomic DNA extraction from the blood cell samples was performed with the Qiagen DNeasy Blood Extraction Kit. This sample is drawn from a study of cytomegalovirus exposure and HLA in healthy donors (dated by TCRdb to the late 2010s). Looking at the study overall: An earlier analysis of approximately 640 of the donors reported 250 to 350 Gb of sequence data and 117 million unique TCR beta sequences from some 180 million T cells. The number of typed donors differed by locus: about 620-640 for A, B, C, DRB1 and DQB1; roughly 510 for DQA1; around 580 for DPA1; and about 470 for DPB1. The later analysis used no new phenotypic data to find candidate immune exposures, relying instead on TCR beta sequences and their occurrence across donors. An earlier analysis of approximately 640 of the donors applied high-throughput TCR beta sequencing to assess whether each TCR beta V gene segment acted as functional or pseudogenic. All discovery cohort repertoires had been generated on a single sequencing platform. To study patterns of TCR occurrence, a later analysis re-analyzed previously published TCR beta repertoires from 650 to 750 donors and added high-resolution HLA genotyping. The study combined high-throughput TCR immunosequencing, statistical association of individual TCRs with disease status, and machine learning to predict cytomegalovirus infection status. Donor age, sex, ethnicity and CMV serostatus were compiled together with the repertoire data. Among roughly 370 genotyped donors of the cohort, an average of approximately 240,000 unique TCR beta nucleotide sequences were sequenced per donor, roughly 20% of them non-productive. Roughly five DR-DQ haplotypes were handled as single units for association and clustering because linkage in the cohort was strong. A separate validation cohort of 100 to 150 different subjects was used in addition to the 666-subject first cohort. The genetic ancestry cluster associated with self-reported Caucasian donors included roughly four fifths of the 350 to 500 genotyped donors. The T cell repertoires of several hundred subjects were profiled by immunosequencing and related to cytomegalovirus serostatus. The study aimed to test whether signatures of past pathogen exposure could be identified by cataloging public T cell receptors. HLA typing included class I and class II loci at four-digit resolution. Genome-wide SNP genotypes for about three fifths of the 666 donors were used in a later genetic analysis, which treated that subset as a discovery cohort. An early release that covered about 600 HLA-typed donors contained around 300 gigabases of sequencing data and 75 million to 100 million unique TCR sequences.

The CDR3 holds 15 amino acids from the cysteine to the phenylalanine. Left in the record is the CDR3 DNA by itself, 45 bases read in frame from the first base. The CDR1 and CDR2 encoded by the germline V gene are LGHNA and YNFKEQ. Overall study outcomes, separate from this receptor: The authors suggested that the approach could potentially be generalized to other disease states and immunological phenotypes. Because HLA typing was missing for some donors at each locus, association tests included only the typed subset. A few of the identified cytomegalovirus-associated TCR beta chains were confirmed in vitro to be specific for cytomegalovirus antigens. Compared with equally common non-associated chains, HLA-associated TCR beta chains in a later analysis were more clonally expanded and had lower generation probabilities. According to a later genetic analysis, donors in an Asian-associated ancestry cluster had fewer N-insertions in productive TCRs than the approximately 690-donor mean. A later genetic analysis associated a missense DCLRE1C variant with V-gene and J-gene trimming of TCR beta chains, and an independent cohort replicated the association. In an earlier analysis of around 600 of the donors, most TCR beta V segments appeared in productive rearrangements about 90% or about 30% of the time, broadly matching IMGT annotations. Assigning TCR associations to individual alleles was difficult when HLA alleles, especially DR and DQ, strongly co-occurred. Some IMGT-functional V segments, including TRBV6-2 and TRBV6-3, could not be told apart with the 87-base-pair reads, so those segments were excluded. A later analysis associated about 16,000 TCR beta sequences with specific HLA alleles at a false discovery rate of 0.05. According to a later analysis, TCR association rates differed among HLA loci, with DRB1 alleles showing the most associated TCRs and HLA-C alleles showing the fewest. The classifier was reported to diagnose cytomegalovirus status with high specificity and sensitivity in both the original and validation cohorts. A cluster of highly shared sequence variants was judged likely to be a technical artifact of the sequencing pipeline. Sequencing depth was assumed to be roughly uniform across donors in the presence/absence analyses, though that assumption may not hold. A further reported finding was that TCR beta sequences accurately predicted the HLA-A and HLA-B alleles for most subjects in the first cohort. Linkage disequilibrium might explain the correlated functional status among segregating V segments, but an unknown experimental factor could not be excluded. While some public TCRs were present in many individuals, most TCR sequences turned up only very rarely across donors. The earlier analysis of 587 of the donors excluded roughly 16 rarely observed V segments, including chromosome 9 orphons, because counts were too low. CMV serostatus was the only immune exposure information available for the cohort. Only TCR beta chains were sequenced in this cohort, and the absence of alpha or paired-chain data limited detectable features. A total of about 150 TCR beta chains were listed by the study as associated with cytomegalovirus. A later analysis reported that several top co-occurrence clusters appeared linked to parvovirus B19, influenza, CMV and Epstein-Barr virus. In a later analysis, most CMV-associated TCR beta chains were found to appear HLA-restricted, with HLA associations seemingly driven largely by CMV exposure.

The source material was PBMCs. This sequence uses TRBV4-2 and TRBJ2-5; 8 bases in the junction line up with TRBD1. Gene TRBJ2-7 matches the end of the DNA better, so the J call may be wrong. This sequence originates from a woman between 18 and 30 years old in good health and CMV-seronegative. The CDR3 here reads CASSQGRDRNYEQYF. The DNA sequence is given as TGTGCCAGCAGCCAAGGAAGGGACAGGAACTACGAGCAGTACTTC.